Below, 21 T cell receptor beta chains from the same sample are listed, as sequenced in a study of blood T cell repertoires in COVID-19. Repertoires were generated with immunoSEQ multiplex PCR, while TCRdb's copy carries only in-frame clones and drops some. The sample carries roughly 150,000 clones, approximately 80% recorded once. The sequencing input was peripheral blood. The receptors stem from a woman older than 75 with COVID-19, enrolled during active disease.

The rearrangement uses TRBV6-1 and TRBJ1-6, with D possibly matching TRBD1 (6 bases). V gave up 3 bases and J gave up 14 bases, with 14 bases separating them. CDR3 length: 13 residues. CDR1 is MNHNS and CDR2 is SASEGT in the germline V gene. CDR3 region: CASSDLQGLTLHF. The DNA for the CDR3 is TGTGCCAGCAGTGACCTACAGGGCTTAACCCTCCACTTT.

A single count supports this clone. The CDR3 DNA sequence: TGTGCCAGCAGCCCGCACCGGGGGGGAGCGGGGCCCGTCGGGACAGATACGCAGTATTTT. Residues: CASSPHRGGAGPVGTDTQYF. The V gene is TRBV7-3, the J gene TRBJ2-3; 8 bases fit TRBD2. V was pared by 5 bases and J by 3 bases, with 22 bases of the junction left unmatched. Germline loops: CDR1 SGHTA, CDR2 FQGTGA. This CDR3 has 20 amino acids. Combining the CDR3 with reference TRBV7-3 and TRBJ2-3 gives the whole variable domain GAGVSQTPSNKVTEKGKYVELRCDPISGHTALYWYRQSLGQGPEFLIYFQGTGAADDSGLPNDRFFAVRPEGSVSTLKIQRTERGDSAVYLCASSPHRGGAGPVGTDTQYFGPGTRLTVL.

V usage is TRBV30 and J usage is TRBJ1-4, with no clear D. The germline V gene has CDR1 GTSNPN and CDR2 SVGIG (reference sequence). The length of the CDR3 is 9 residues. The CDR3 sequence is CARLPRLFF. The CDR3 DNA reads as TGTGCTCGTCTTCCTAGACTGTTTTTT. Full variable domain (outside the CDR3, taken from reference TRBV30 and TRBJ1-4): SQTIHQWPATLVQPVGSPLSLECTVEGTSNPNLYWYRQAAGRGLQLLFYSVGIGQISSEVPQNLSASRPQDRQFILSSKKLLLSDSGFYLCARLPRLFFGSGTQLSVL.

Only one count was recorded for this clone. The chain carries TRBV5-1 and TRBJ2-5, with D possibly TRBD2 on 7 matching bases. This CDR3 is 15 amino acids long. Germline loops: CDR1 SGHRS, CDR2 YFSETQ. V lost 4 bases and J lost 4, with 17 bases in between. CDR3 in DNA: TGCGCCAGCAGCCGAAACCCTGGGGGGGCAGAGACCCAGTACTTC. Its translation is CASSRNPGGAETQYF.

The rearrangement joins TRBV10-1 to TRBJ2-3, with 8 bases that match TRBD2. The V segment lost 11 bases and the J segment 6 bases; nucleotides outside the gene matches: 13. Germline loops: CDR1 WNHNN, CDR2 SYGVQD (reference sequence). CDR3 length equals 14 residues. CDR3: CARTSGREVDTQYF. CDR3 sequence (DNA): TGCGCCCGCACCTCGGGGCGGGAGGTTGATACGCAGTATTTT.

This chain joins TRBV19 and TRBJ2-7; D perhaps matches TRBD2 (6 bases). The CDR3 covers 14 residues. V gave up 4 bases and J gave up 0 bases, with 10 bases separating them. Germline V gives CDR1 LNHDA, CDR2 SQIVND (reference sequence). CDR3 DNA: TGTGCCAGTAGTAGGGGGACTCCCTCCTACGAGCAGTACTTC. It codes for CASSRGTPSYEQYF.

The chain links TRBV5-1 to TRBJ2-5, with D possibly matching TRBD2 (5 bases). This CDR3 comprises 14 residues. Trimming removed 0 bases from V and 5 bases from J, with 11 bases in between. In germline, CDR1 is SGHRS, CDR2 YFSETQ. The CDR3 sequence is CASSLVAGLETQYF. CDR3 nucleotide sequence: TGCGCCAGCAGCTTGGTGGCAGGACTGGAGACCCAGTACTTC. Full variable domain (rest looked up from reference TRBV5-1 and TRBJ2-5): KAGVTQTPRYLIKTRGQQVTLSCSPISGHRSVSWYQQTPGQGLQFLFEYFSETQRNKGNFPGRFSGRQFSNSRSEMNVSTLELGDSALYLCASSLVAGLETQYFGPGTRLLVL.

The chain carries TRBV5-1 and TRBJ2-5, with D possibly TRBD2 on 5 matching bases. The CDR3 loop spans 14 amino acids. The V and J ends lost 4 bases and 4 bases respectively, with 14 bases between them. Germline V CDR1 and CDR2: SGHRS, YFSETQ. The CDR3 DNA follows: TGCGCCAGCAGCCCCGGGGTCGGGCCAGAGACCCAGTACTTC. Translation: CASSPGVGPETQYF.

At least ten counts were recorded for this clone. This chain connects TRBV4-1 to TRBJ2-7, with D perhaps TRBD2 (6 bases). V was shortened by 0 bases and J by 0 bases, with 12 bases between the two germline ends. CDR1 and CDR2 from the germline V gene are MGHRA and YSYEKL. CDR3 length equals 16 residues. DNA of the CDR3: TGCGCCAGCAGCCAAGAGGGGGGAGCGAGCTCCTACGAGCAGTACTTC. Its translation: CASSQEGGASSYEQYF.

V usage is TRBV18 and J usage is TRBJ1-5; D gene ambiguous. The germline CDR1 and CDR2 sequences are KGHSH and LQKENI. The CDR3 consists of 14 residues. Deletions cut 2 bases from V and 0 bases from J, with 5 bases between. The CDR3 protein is CASSPNYSNQPQHF. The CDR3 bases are TGTGCCAGCTCACCAAATTATAGCAATCAGCCCCAGCATTTT.

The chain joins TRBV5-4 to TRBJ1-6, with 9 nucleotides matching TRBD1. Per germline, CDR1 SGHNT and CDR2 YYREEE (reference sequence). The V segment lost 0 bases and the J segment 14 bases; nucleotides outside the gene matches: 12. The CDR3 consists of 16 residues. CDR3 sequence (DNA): TGTGCCAGCAGCTTGGCCGGGGGGACAGGGAGATTATCCCTCCACTTT. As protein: CASSLAGGTGRLSLHF.

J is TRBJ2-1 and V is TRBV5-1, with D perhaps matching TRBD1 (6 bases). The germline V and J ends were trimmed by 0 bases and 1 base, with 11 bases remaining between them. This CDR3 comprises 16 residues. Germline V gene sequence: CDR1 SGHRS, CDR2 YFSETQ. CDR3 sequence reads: CASSLGAGTSYNEQFF. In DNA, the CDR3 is TGCGCCAGCAGCTTGGGGGCCGGGACATCCTACAATGAGCAGTTCTTC.

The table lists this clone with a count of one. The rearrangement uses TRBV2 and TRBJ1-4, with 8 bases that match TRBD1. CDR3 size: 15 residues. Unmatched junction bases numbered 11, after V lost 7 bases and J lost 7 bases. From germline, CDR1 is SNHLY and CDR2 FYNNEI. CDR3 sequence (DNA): TGTGCCAGCACCCGTCCCGACAGGGGAGGTGAAAAACTGTTTTTT. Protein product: CASTRPDRGGEKLFF.

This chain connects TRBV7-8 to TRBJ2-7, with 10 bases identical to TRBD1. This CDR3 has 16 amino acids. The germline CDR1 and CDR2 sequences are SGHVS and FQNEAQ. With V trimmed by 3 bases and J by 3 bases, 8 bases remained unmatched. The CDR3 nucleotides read TGTGCCAGCAGCTTCAAAGGGACAGGGGCGTTCTACGAGCAGTACTTC. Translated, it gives CASSFKGTGAFYEQYF.

For the CDR3, the DNA is TGTGCCAGTAGCCCGGGAGGGAGGGGGCAAGAGACTAGCGGGTCCTACGAGCAGTACTTC. This translates into CASSPGGRGQETSGSYEQYF. This chain connects TRBV19 to TRBJ2-7; 10 bases are shared with TRBD2. CDR3 length equals 20 residues. From germline, CDR1 is LNHDA and CDR2 SQIVND (reference sequence). The V and J ends lost 6 bases and 1 base, in that order; junction bases with no gene match: 21. Looking up the rest from reference TRBV19 and TRBJ2-7 gives the full variable domain: DGGITQSPKYLFRKEGQNVTLSCEQNLNHDAMYWYRQDPGQGLRLIYYSQIVNDFQKGDIAEGYSVSREKKESFPLTVTSAQKNPTAFYLCASSPGGRGQETSGSYEQYFGPGTRLTVT.

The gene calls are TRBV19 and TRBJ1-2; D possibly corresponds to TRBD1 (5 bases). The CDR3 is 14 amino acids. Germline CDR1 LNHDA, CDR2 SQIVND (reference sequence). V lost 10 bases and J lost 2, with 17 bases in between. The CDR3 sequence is CATWAGFRNYGYTF. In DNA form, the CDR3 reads TGTGCCACCTGGGCAGGGTTCCGAAACTATGGCTACACCTTC.

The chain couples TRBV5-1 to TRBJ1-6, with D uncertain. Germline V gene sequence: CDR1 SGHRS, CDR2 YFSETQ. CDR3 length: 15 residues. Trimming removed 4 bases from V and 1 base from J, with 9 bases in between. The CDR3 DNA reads TGCGCCAGCAGCCCGGAGGTATCCTATAATTCACCCCTCCACTTT. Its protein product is CASSPEVSYNSPLHF.

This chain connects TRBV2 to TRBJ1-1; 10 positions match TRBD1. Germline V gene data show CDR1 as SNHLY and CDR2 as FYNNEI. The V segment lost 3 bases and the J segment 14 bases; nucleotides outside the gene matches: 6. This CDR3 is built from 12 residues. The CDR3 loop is CASSEGTGDKFF. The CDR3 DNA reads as TGTGCCAGCAGTGAGGGGACAGGGGACAAATTCTTT.

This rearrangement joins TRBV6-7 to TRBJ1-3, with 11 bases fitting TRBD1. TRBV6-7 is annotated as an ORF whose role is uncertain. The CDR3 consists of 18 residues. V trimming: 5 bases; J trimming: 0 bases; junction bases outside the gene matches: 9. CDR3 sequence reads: CASSPPGQGGLSGNTIYF. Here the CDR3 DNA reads TGTGCCAGCAGTCCCCCGGGACAGGGGGGCCTCTCTGGAAACACCATATATTTT.

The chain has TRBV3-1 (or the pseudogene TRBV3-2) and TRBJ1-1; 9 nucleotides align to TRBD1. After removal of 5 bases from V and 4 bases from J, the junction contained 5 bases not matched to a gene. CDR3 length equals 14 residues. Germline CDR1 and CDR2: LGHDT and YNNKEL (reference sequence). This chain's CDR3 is CASSATGGSTEAFF. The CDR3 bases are TGTGCCAGCAGCGCCACAGGGGGCTCCACTGAAGCTTTCTTT.

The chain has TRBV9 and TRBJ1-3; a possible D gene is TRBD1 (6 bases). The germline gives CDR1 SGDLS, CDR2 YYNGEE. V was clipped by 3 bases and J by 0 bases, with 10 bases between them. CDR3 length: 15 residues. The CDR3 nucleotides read TGTGCCAGCAGCGCGACAGGTTTCTCTGGAAACACCATATATTTT. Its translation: CASSATGFSGNTIYF.